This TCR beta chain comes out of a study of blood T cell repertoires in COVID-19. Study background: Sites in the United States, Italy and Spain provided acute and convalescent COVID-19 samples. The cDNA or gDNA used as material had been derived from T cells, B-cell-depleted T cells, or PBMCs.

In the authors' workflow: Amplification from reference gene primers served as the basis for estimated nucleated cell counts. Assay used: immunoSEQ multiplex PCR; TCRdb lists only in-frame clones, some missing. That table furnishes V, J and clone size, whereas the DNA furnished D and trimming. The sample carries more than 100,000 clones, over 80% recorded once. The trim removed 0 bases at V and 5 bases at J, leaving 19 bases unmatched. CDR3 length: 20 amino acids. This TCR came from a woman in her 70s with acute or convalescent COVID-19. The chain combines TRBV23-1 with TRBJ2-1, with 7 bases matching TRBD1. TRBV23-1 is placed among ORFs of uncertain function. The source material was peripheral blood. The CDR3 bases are TGCGCCAGCAGTCAATCCCCGGGACAGTCGACAATGAAACTACACAATGAGCAGTTCTTC. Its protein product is CASSQSPGQSTMKLHNEQFF.